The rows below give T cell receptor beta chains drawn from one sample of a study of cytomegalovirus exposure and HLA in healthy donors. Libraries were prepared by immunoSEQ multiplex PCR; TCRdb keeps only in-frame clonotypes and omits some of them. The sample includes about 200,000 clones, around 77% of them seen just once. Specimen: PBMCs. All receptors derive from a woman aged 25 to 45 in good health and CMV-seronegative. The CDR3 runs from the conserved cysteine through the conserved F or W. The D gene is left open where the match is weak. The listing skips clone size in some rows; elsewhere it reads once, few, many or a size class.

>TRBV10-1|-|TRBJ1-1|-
TGCGCCAGCAGTGAAGGGGGGGGGAACACTGAAGCTTTCTTT
CASSEGGGNTEAFF
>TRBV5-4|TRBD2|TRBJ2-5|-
TGTGCCAGCAGCTGGGGGGAGGGAGGGCGAGAGACCCAGTACTTC
CASSWGEGGRETQYF
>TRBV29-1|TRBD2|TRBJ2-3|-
TGCAGCGTTGAGTCGGGAAGGGGCGGGGGTACAGATACGCAGTATTTT
CSVESGRGGGTDTQYF
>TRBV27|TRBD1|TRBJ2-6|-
TGTGCCAGCAGTTTACGGGACAGGGCAGGGGCCAACGTCCTGACTTTC
CASSLRDRAGANVLTF
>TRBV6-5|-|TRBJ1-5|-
TGTGCCAGCAGTTACCGCTATGGTAGCAATCAGCCCCAGCATTTT
CASSYRYGSNQPQHF
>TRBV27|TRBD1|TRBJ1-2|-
TGTGCCAGCAGTTTCACAGGGGGCCTTTATGGCTACACCTTC
CASSFTGGLYGYTF
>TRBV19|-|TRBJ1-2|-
TGTGCCAGTAGTATAGATCTAAAGAGTCCCTATGGCTACACCTTC
CASSIDLKSPYGYTF
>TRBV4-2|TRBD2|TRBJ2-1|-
TGTGCCAGCAGAATATCGGGGGAGGGCTATGAGCAGTTCTTC
CASRISGEGYEQFF
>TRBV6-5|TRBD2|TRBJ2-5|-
TGTGCCAGCAGACCTAGCGGGGGGGGAGAGACCCAGTACTTC
CASRPSGGGETQYF
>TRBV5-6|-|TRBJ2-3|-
TGTGCCAGCAGCTTGGGGCCGGGGAGACACACAGATACGCAGTATTTT
CASSLGPGRHTDTQYF
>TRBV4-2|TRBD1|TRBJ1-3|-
TGTGCCAGCAGCCACCCGGGACAGCGGGGAAACACCATATATTTT
CASSHPGQRGNTIYF
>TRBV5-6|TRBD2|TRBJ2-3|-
TGTGCCAGCAGCTTGGGACTAGCGGGGGGGCCCCGGTATTTT
CASSLGLAGGPRYF
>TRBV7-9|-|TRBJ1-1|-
TGTGCCAGCAGCTTAGACAGCCTGACGGAAACTGAAGCTTTCTTT
CASSLDSLTETEAFF
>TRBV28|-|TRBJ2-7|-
TGTGCCAGCAGCATAAAGGGGAGGGAGCAGTACTTC
CASSIKGREQYF
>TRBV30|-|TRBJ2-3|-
TGTGCCTGGAATCGGGGGGCCTCCACAGATACGCAGTATTTT
CAWNRGASTDTQYF
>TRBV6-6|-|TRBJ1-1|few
TGTGCCAGCAGTCACCAGGTGAAAACTGAAGCTTTCTTT
CASSHQVKTEAFF
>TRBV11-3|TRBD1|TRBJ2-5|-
TGTGCCAGCAGCTTATCCTTCGGACAGGGAGAGACCCAGTACTTC
CASSLSFGQGETQYF
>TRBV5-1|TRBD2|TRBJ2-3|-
TGCGCCAGCAGCGCCCTGAGCGGGAAAGGCACAGATACGCAGTATTTT
CASSALSGKGTDTQYF
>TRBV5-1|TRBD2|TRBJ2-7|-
TGCGCCAGCAGCCCGAGCGGGATTTCCTACGAGCAGTACTTC
CASSPSGISYEQYF
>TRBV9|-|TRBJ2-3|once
TGTGCCAGCAGCGTAGGCGCAGGTTGGACAGATACGCAGTATTTT
CASSVGAGWTDTQYF
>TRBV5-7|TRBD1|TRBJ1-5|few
TGTGCCAGCAGTGGTAGGGACAGGGAACCCCCCGGGAATCAGCCCCAGCATTTT
CASSGRDREPPGNQPQHF
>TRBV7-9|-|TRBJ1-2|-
TGTGCCAGCAGCTTAGACTACCTCTATGGCTACACCTTC
CASSLDYLYGYTF
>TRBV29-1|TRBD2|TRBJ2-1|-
TGCAGCGTTGAGGAGGTCGGGGACTACAACAATGAGCAGTTCTTC
CSVEEVGDYNNEQFF
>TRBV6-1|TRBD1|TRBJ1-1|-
TGTGCCAGCAACTTAGGGGGCCTGGGGACTGAAGCTTTCTTT
CASNLGGLGTEAFF
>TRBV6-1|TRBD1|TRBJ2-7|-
TGTGCCAGCAGTGAAGCCACCCCCGGACAGGGATACGAGCAGTACTTC
CASSEATPGQGYEQYF
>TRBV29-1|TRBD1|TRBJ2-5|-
TGCAGCGTCGCTCAAACAGGGGGCGAGACCCAGTACTTC
CSVAQTGGETQYF
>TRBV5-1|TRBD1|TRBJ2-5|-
TGCGCCAGCAGCTTGACAGGGGGCGAGACCCAGTACTTC
CASSLTGGETQYF
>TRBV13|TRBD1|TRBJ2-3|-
TGTGCCAGCAGTTTACAGGGGGGTCGAGATACGCAGTATTTT
CASSLQGGRDTQYF
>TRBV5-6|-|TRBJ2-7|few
TGTGCCAGCAGGTACGAGAGCTACGAGCAGTACTTC
CASRYESYEQYF
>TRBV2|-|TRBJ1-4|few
TGTGCCAGCAGTGATGTGTTAGCTGAAAAACTGTTTTTT
CASSDVLAEKLFF
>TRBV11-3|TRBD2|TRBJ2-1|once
TGTGCCAGCTCCCCGGGGGACCTACTAGCGGGAGGAGGTAATGAGCAGTTCTTC
CASSPGDLLAGGGNEQFF
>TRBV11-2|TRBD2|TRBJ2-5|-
TGTGCCAGCAGCTTAGCGGGAGGGCCATATGAGACCCAGTACTTC
CASSLAGGPYETQYF
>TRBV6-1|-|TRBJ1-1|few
TGTGCCAGCAGTGAAGCTTACAGGCCAACCCTGAACACTGAAGCTTTCTTT
CASSEAYRPTLNTEAFF
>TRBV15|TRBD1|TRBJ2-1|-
TGTGCCACCAGCAGAACAGGGGCTCGCGACCCGATCTTC
CATSRTGARDPIF
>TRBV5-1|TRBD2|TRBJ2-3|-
TGCGCCAGCAGCTTGGCCCCACTAGCGGGCAAGTCAGATACGCAGTATTTT
CASSLAPLAGKSDTQYF
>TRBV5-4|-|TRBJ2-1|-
TGTGCCAGCAGCTCGATAGCTGGTGAGCAGTTCTTC
CASSSIAGEQFF
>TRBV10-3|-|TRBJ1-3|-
TGTGCCATCAGTGAACGGGCGACTAACGCTGGAAACACCATATATTTT
CAISERATNAGNTIYF
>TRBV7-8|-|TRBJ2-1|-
TGTGCCAGCAGCTTAGGATGGAGCTCCTACAATGAGCAGTTCTTC
CASSLGWSSYNEQFF
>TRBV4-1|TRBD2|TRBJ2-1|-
TGCGCCAGCAGCCAAGTTGCCCTAGCGGGAAGGTACAATGAGCAGTTCTTC
CASSQVALAGRYNEQFF
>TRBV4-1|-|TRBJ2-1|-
TGCGCCAGCAGCCCACTGGAGGGAGGACAATTCTTC
CASSPLEGGQFF
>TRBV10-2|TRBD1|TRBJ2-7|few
TGCGCCAGCAGTGTGGACAGGGACTACGAGCAGTACTTC
CASSVDRDYEQYF
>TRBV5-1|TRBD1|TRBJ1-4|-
TGCGCCAGCAGCTTGGGACAGGGCGTTGAAAAACTGTTCTTT
CASSLGQGVEKLFF
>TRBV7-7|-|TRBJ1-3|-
TGTGCTAGCAGCCGAGGGGGGGGATCTGGAAACACCATATATTTT
CASSRGGGSGNTIYF
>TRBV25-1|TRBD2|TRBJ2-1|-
TGTGCCAGCAGCGGTCGGGGGGGGCGTCACTCCTACAATGAGCAGTTCTTC
CASSGRGGRHSYNEQFF
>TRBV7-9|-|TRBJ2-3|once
TGTGCCAGCAGCTCCATTATTTCTTCTAGCGGCACAGATACGCAGTATTTT
CASSSIISSSGTDTQYF
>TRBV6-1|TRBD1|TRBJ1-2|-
TGTGCCAGCAGTAACCCGGACAGGCTCAACTATGGCTACACCTTC
CASSNPDRLNYGYTF
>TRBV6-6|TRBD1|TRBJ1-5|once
TGTGCCAGCACCGACAGGGGGCGAGGGGGCAATCAGCCCCAGCATTTT
CASTDRGRGGNQPQHF
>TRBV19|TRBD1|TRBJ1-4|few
TGTGCCAGTAGTATATTACAGGGGGCTGGAGAAAAACTGTTTTTT
CASSILQGAGEKLFF
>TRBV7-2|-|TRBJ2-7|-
TGTGCCAGCAGCTTAGACGTCGGGAGCTCCTACGAGCAGTACTTC
CASSLDVGSSYEQYF
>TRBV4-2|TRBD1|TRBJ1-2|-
TGTGCCAGCAGCCAAGTTAAACAGGGGGACTATGGCTACACCTTC
CASSQVKQGDYGYTF
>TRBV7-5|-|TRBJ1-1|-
TGTGCCAGAAGCGCTTCTCCGCGGCGAGACGAAGCTTTCTTT
CARSASPRRDEAFF
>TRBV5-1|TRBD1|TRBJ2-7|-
TGCGCCAGCAGCTTTCAAACCGGGACAGGGTACCACGAGCAGTACTTC
CASSFQTGTGYHEQYF
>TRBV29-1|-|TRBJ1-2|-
TGCAGCGTTCAATTGGGGGCCGGCTACACCTTC
CSVQLGAGYTF
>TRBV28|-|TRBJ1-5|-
TGTGCCAGCAGTTTATTAAATCAGCCCCAGCATTTT
CASSLLNQPQHF
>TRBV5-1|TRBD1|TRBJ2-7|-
TGCGCCAGCAGCCTGACAGGGGGCCGGGGCGAGCAGTACTTC
CASSLTGGRGEQYF